The sample holds a few counts of the clone carrying this TCR beta chain. No antigen is known for it. Sequencing used immunoSEQ multiplex PCR; TCRdb keeps in-frame clones, though not all of them. Of about 170,000 clones listed, 86% are singletons. This sample is drawn from a study of cytomegalovirus exposure and HLA in healthy donors. Study-wide results and limits: According to the study, 150 to 200 TCR beta chains were cytomegalovirus-associated.

This CDR3 region has 15 residues. Trimming took off 5 bases at V and 7 bases at J, with 20 bases between the two ends. CDR1 is SGHTA and CDR2 is FQGNSA in the germline V gene. Separate from the 666-subject first cohort was the roughly 130-subject validation cohort, to which the donors belonged. The sample comprised PBMCs. The receptor was isolated from a man aged 18 to 30 in good health and CMV-seropositive. The chain uses TRBV7-2 and TRBJ1-2; weak D call: TRBD1 (5 bases). The CDR3 coding sequence is TGTGCCAGCAGCCGCAAATGGCAGGGCTTACTTGGCTACACCTTC. Its protein is CASSRKWQGLLGYTF.